Below are 3 T cell receptor beta chains sequenced from a single sample in a study of blood T cells in healthy people across ages. The authors ran a second PCR of about 6 to 11 cycles using a sample-barcoded 5' primer and a J-beta primer mix. TCRdb analysed the 5' RACE reads with MiXCR anew, one entry per CDR3 protein. The table includes hundreds of thousands of distinct CDR3 sequences, around two thirds detected once. The source material was blood. These receptors were obtained from a man between 25 and 39 years old in good health.

V is TRBV7-9 and J is TRBJ1-5, with D uncertain. Trimming shortened V by 5 bases and J by 5 bases, and 13 bases separated the two germline ends. Germline assignment: CDR1 SEHNR and CDR2 FQNEAQ (reference sequence). The CDR3 has 14 amino acids. As DNA, the CDR3 is TGTGCCAGCAGCCCATTAGGGCCCCATCAGCCCCAGCATTTT. It is translated as CASSPLGPHQPQHF.

This rearrangement joins TRBV20-1 to TRBJ2-5; possible D gene TRBD2, 6 bases. The closer fit of TRBJ2-7 to the DNA end suggests the J call may be wrong. Germline lookup yields CDR1 DFQATT and CDR2 SNEGSKA (reference sequence). CDR3 length: 11 amino acids. The CDR3 DNA reads as TGCAGTGCTAGATGGGGGGACGAGCAGTACTTC. Encoded protein: CSARWGDEQYF.

The chain uses TRBV20-1 and TRBJ2-7; 7 nucleotides match TRBD1. V lost 4 bases and J lost 2; bases outside the gene matches: 11. Germline lookup yields CDR1 DFQATT and CDR2 SNEGSKA (reference sequence). This CDR3 region has 15 residues. The CDR3 loop is CSATGRDSLTYEQYF. In nucleotides, the CDR3 is TGCAGTGCTACTGGCCGGGACAGCTTAACCTACGAGCAGTACTTC.